The entry below gives a single T cell receptor beta chain sequence along with its context. One end of the junction fails to match germline, which may point to a read error. This record belongs to a study of tumor-infiltrating lymphocytes in primary liver carcinoma. With around 490 ng total RNA as template and a constant-region primer, TCR beta cDNA was made. ARM-PCR, slightly modified, supplied the TCR beta libraries through three nested multiplex PCR rounds. A C-beta reverse primer was combined with TRBV1-TRBV30 forward primers in the first two PCR rounds, and each round had 10 cycles. One entry per CDR3 protein results from TCRdb running MiXCR on the multiplex PCR reads. The sample contains tens of thousands of distinct CDR3 sequences, approximately 77% of which appear only once. The roughly 20-34 mg bulk tissue piece was not sorted before simultaneous RNA and DNA extraction. CDR3 length: 14 residues.

This receptor was obtained from a man aged 35 to 55 with primary liver carcinoma and hepatitis B virus infection. Sequenced material: liver tumor tissue from sampling region 1. Stated subset: tumor region T1, superior pole. This sequence joins TRBV12-3 or TRBV12-4 and TRBJ2-7; D may be TRBD2 (6 bases). The CDR3 spells CAGSRSGSSYEQYF. The CDR3 nucleotides are TGTGCCGGCAGCCGTAGCGGATCCTCCTACGAGCAGTACTTC.